This passage covers 18 T cell receptor beta chains from one sample sequenced in a study of blood T cell repertoires in COVID-19. TCRdb keeps only in-frame clones here, not all; method: immunoSEQ multiplex PCR. The sample records more than 300,000 clones, around 89% being singletons. The sample taken for sequencing was peripheral blood. The receptor set was obtained from a man aged 18 to 29 who had recovered from COVID-19.

The J gene is TRBJ1-4, the V gene TRBV28; TRBD1 is a possible D gene (6 bases). The ends were cut back, 4 bases at V and 5 bases at J, with 11 bases in the middle. This CDR3 spans 14 amino acids. Germline CDR1 and CDR2: MDHEN and SYDVKM. CDR3 protein: CASSSGTFNEKLFF. In DNA, the CDR3 is TGTGCCAGCAGTTCAGGGACATTCAATGAAAAACTGTTTTTT.

This clone has only one observation. The genes are TRBV5-1 and TRBJ2-2; 9 nucleotides align to TRBD2. The CDR3 extends over 16 amino acids. CDR1 and CDR2 (germline): SGHRS, YFSETQ. Trimming at V came to 0 bases and at J to 6 bases, leaving 6 bases not matched to a gene. The CDR3 nucleotides are TGCGCCAGCAGCTTGGAGGGTAGCGGGAGTCCCGGGGAGCTGTTTTTT. Amino acids: CASSLEGSGSPGELFF.

This clone was observed once. The chain carries TRBV5-1 and TRBJ2-1, with 10 bases identical to TRBD2. The CDR3 has 17 residues. Trimming took 1 base from V and 3 from J; bases not matched to a gene: 7. In germline, CDR1 is SGHRS, CDR2 YFSETQ. DNA for the CDR3: TGCGCCAGCAGCTTGCAATCCGGGACTAGCGTCTACAATGAGCAGTTCTTC. It is translated as CASSLQSGTSVYNEQFF.

This chain joins TRBV7-9 and TRBJ1-2, with 8 bases aligning to TRBD1. V shed 5 bases, J shed 3 bases, and the junction held 5 bases outside the gene matches. Germline lookup yields CDR1 SEHNR and CDR2 FQNEAQ (reference sequence). The CDR3 is made up of 14 amino acids. CDR3 region: CASSPLQGDYGYTF. The CDR3 DNA sequence: TGTGCCAGCAGCCCATTACAGGGGGACTATGGCTACACCTTC.

A few counts support this clone. DNA for the CDR3: TGTGCCAGCAACGCCGGGACAGACTATGGCTACACCTTC. This sequence encodes CASNAGTDYGYTF. The chain uses TRBV7-2 and TRBJ1-2; 7 bases match TRBD1. The J segment lost 3 bases and the V segment lost 7 bases, leaving 5 bases of the junction unmatched. The V gene's germline CDR1 is SGHTA and CDR2 FQGNSA. This CDR3 has 13 amino acids. The whole variable domain, filled in from reference TRBV7-2 and TRBJ1-2, reads GAGVSQSPSNKVTEKGKDVELRCDPISGHTALYWYRQSLGQGLEFLIYFQGNSAPDKSGLPSDRFSAERTGGSVSTLTIQRTQQEDSAVYLCASNAGTDYGYTFGSGTRLTVV.

The chain employs TRBV19 and TRBJ1-1; D is undetermined. The germline CDR1 and CDR2 sequences are LNHDA and SQIVND (reference sequence). There are 14 residues in the CDR3. Trimming left V 2 bases short and J 6 bases short, with 13 bases between. The CDR3: CASSIRGLAAEAFF. CDR3 DNA sequence: TGTGCCAGTAGTATACGAGGGCTAGCGGCTGAAGCTTTCTTT.

A single count supports this clone. The chain carries TRBV11-3 and TRBJ2-2, with TRBD2 identical over 10 bases. CDR1 is SGHNT, CDR2 YENEEA, per germline. The V segment lost 4 bases and the J segment 2 bases; nucleotides outside the gene matches: 7. This CDR3 region has 17 residues. In DNA form, the CDR3 reads TGTGCCAGCAGCTCCCCTCTAGCGGGAGACAACACCGGGGAGCTGTTTTTT. Translation: CASSSPLAGDNTGELFF.

This clone was recorded only once. This chain uses TRBV11-2 with TRBJ2-7, with 7 bases aligning to TRBD1. CDR3 length: 15 residues. V shed 5 bases and J 5 bases; nucleotides not matched to a gene: 12. Germline-derived CDR1 and CDR2 are SGHAT and FQNNGV. The CDR3 DNA follows: TGTGCCAGCAGCCCCGCGACAGGGTTAGACCACGAGCAGTACTTC. Encoded protein: CASSPATGLDHEQYF.

This rearrangement joins TRBV5-1 to TRBJ2-1; the D gene is possibly TRBD1 (5 bases). The CDR3 loop spans 15 amino acids. In germline, CDR1 is SGHRS, CDR2 YFSETQ. The V end lost 4 bases, the J end lost 12 bases, and 23 bases lay between the germline ends. CDR3 sequence (DNA): TGCGCCAGCAGCCGCTCCGGAGACAGAGCCTCGGGGCAGTTCTTC. Translation: CASSRSGDRASGQFF.

The gene calls are TRBV2 and TRBJ2-5; tentatively, D is TRBD1 (6 bases). V lost 3 bases, J lost 0 bases, and 11 bases lay in between. The CDR3 has 15 residues. Germline V lookup: CDR1 SNHLY, CDR2 FYNNEI. CDR3 loop: CASSDGQLYQETQYF. The CDR3 region has the DNA TGTGCCAGCAGTGACGGACAGTTGTACCAAGAGACCCAGTACTTC.

V is TRBV2 and J is TRBJ2-3, with 9 bases matching TRBD1. CDR3 size: 15 residues. The germline CDR1 and CDR2 sequences are SNHLY and FYNNEI. V trimming: 6 bases; J trimming: 6 bases; junction bases outside the gene matches: 10. The CDR3 region is CASREGQGWVDTQYF. CDR3 bases: TGTGCCAGCAGGGAGGGACAGGGTTGGGTGGATACGCAGTATTTT.

The J gene is TRBJ1-1, the V gene TRBV9; tentatively, D is TRBD1 (5 bases). V was cut by 0 bases and J by 1 base, with 10 bases left in between. The germline V gene encodes CDR1 SGDLS and CDR2 YYNGEE. The CDR3 consists of 15 residues. This CDR3 is CASSVGETANTEAFF. The CDR3 nucleotides are TGTGCCAGCAGCGTAGGAGAGACAGCGAACACTGAAGCTTTCTTT.

CDR3: CSVEGGFGTEAFF. As DNA, the CDR3 is TGCAGCGTTGAAGGAGGATTCGGCACTGAAGCTTTCTTT. This chain links TRBV29-1 with TRBJ1-1; D is unresolved. Germline V gene sequence: CDR1 SQVTM, CDR2 ANQGSEA. V was shortened by 1 base and J by 4 bases, with 10 bases between the two germline ends. The CDR3 is 13 amino acids.

The chain is built from TRBV18 and TRBJ1-6; no reliable D call. The CDR3 runs 12 residues. V lost 3 bases and J 10 bases, leaving 7 bases between the germline ends. The germline CDR1 and CDR2 sequences are KGHSH and LQKENI. CDR3 protein: CASSPSGSPLHF. The DNA of the CDR3 is TGTGCCAGCTCACCCTCAGGATCACCCCTCCACTTT.

Only a few counts were recorded for this clone. The chain employs TRBV5-6 and TRBJ1-2; a weak D match, TRBD1 (5 bases). CDR1 is SGHDT, CDR2 YYEEEE, per germline. Trimming took off 2 bases at V and 4 bases at J, with 15 bases between the two ends. The CDR3 contains 15 residues. CDR3 protein: CASSFRSLRAYGYTF. CDR3 DNA sequence: TGTGCCAGCAGCTTCCGGAGCCTCAGGGCCTATGGCTACACCTTC.

V and J are TRBV3-1 (or the pseudogene TRBV3-2) and TRBJ2-7; 8 bases map to TRBD2. Trimming took 4 bases from V and 3 from J; bases not matched to a gene: 8. The CDR3 extends over 15 amino acids. CDR1 is LGHDT, CDR2 YNNKEL, per germline (reference sequence). CDR3 residues: CASSRDTLAGYEQYF. CDR3 nucleotide sequence: TGTGCCAGCAGCCGGGACACTCTAGCGGGCTACGAGCAGTACTTC.

The sample holds one count of this clone. The V and J genes are TRBV18 and TRBJ1-1, with D hard to call. Deletions cut 7 bases from V and 6 bases from J, with 12 bases between. Germline loops: CDR1 KGHSH, CDR2 LQKENI. The CDR3 has 12 residues. This chain's CDR3 is CASFDYSAEAFF. The DNA for the CDR3 is TGTGCCAGCTTCGATTACTCCGCTGAAGCTTTCTTT.

V gene TRBV11-2 combines with J gene TRBJ1-2; D is ambiguous. The germline gives CDR1 SGHAT, CDR2 FQNNGV. The CDR3 has 12 amino acids. V was shortened by 9 bases and J by 3 bases, with 11 bases between the two germline ends. The CDR3 DNA sequence: TGTGCCAGTTCCAACCTATACTATGGCTACACCTTC. Residues: CASSNLYYGYTF.